These 27 T cell receptor beta chains came from one sample sequenced in a study of beta chain features in type 1 diabetes (dated by TCRdb to between 2017 and 2018). Receptor amplification or capture employed the immunoSEQ multiplex PCR assay. The entire isolated RNA was reverse transcribed using the High Capacity cDNA Reverse Transcription Kit, and thus expressed TCRB transcripts were sequenced. Here the immuneACCESS table is served through TCRdb, limited to in-frame sequences with V and J called. Missing clones are a known gap in these copies; in checked studies unresolved V genes cover under half, and the rest lacks a known reason. For this sample the table gives about 240,000 clones, of which around 26% were detected only once. Under 4.5% of the sample comes from the top ten. Sequencing was performed on central memory CD4+ T cells from blood. The receptor source for this set is a man younger than 40 in good health.

J is TRBJ2-5 and V is TRBV19, with D possibly matching TRBD2 (6 bases). Trimming shortened V by 11 bases and J by 5 bases, and 18 bases separated the two germline ends. CDR3 size: 13 residues. Germline CDR1 reads LNHDA; CDR2 reads SQIVND (reference sequence). The CDR3 coding sequence is TGTGCCGTCCAAGTACGGGGGACGGAGACCCAGTACTTC. Translating it yields CAVQVRGTETQYF.

This clone occurred a few times. The V and J genes are TRBV27 and TRBJ1-2; no clear D gene. Germline V gene data show CDR1 as MNHEY and CDR2 as SMNVEV (reference sequence). This CDR3 comprises 13 residues. Trimming pared 3 bases from V and 6 bases from J, leaving 11 bases between. The CDR3 loop is CASSFSLTHGYTF. The CDR3 region has the DNA TGTGCCAGCAGTTTTTCGTTAACCCATGGCTACACCTTC.

This clone has at least ten counts. This chain joins TRBV14 and TRBJ2-7, with D perhaps given as TRBD1 or TRBD2 (7 bases each). The CDR3 has 14 residues. Germline loops: CDR1 SGHDN, CDR2 FVKESK. V shed 4 bases and J shed 4 bases, with 14 bases lying between them. The CDR3 loop reads CASSPRGGDYEQYF. The CDR3 nucleotides are TGTGCCAGCAGCCCCAGGGGGGGCGATTACGAGCAGTACTTC.

The V and J genes are TRBV7-2 and TRBJ1-4, with D unclear. The germline V gene encodes CDR1 SGHTA and CDR2 FQGNSA. The CDR3 is made up of 12 amino acids. The V end was cut by 5 bases, the J end by 11 bases, with 12 bases between. DNA of the CDR3: TGTGCCAGCAGCATAGACCTAACCAAACTGTTTTTT. Residues: CASSIDLTKLFF.

This CDR3 is CASSFGQEPISYTF. CDR3 bases: TGCGCCAGCAGCTTCGGACAGGAGCCTATAAGCTACACCTTC. J is TRBJ1-2 and V is TRBV5-1, with 7 bases aligning to TRBD1. J was trimmed by 9 bases and V by 2 bases; bases with no gene match: 10. The CDR3 contains 14 residues. Germline lookup yields CDR1 SGHRS and CDR2 YFSETQ.

This clone was counted between two and nine times. The chain recombines TRBV7-9 with TRBJ2-3, with D possibly called TRBD1 or TRBD2 (6 bases each). The CDR3 is made up of 15 amino acids. The germline V and J ends were trimmed by 5 bases and 0 bases, with 12 bases remaining between them. Germline CDR1 reads SEHNR; CDR2 reads FQNEAQ (reference sequence). CDR3 DNA: TGTGCCAGCAGCGGCGGAGGGGGGAGCACAGATACGCAGTATTTT. It is translated as CASSGGGGSTDTQYF.

The rearrangement links TRBV11-2 to TRBJ1-1; no reliable D call. Germline loops: CDR1 SGHAT, CDR2 FQNNGV. V shed 5 bases and J shed 4 bases, with 5 bases lying between them. The CDR3 spans 11 residues. The CDR3 DNA reads TGTGCCAGCAGCCCTGGCACTGAAGCTTTCTTT. This codes for CASSPGTEAFF.

This chain links TRBV18 with TRBJ2-5, with 7 bases aligning to TRBD2. J gave up 7 bases and V 4 bases, and 6 bases lay outside the gene matches. The CDR3 runs 13 residues. Looked up from germline, CDR1 is KGHSH and CDR2 is LQKENI. The DNA of the CDR3 is TGTGCCAGCTCACTATCCGCGGGGGTGACCCAGTACTTC. This gives the protein CASSLSAGVTQYF.

This clone was seen many times. The CDR3 DNA reads TGTGCCTGGAGGGCTAGCGCCTCCTACGAGCAGTACTTC. Its translation: CAWRASASYEQYF. The V gene is TRBV30, the J gene TRBJ2-7, with D perhaps matching TRBD2 (6 bases). The CDR3 is 13 amino acids. The V gene lost 3 bases and the J gene lost 0 bases, with 9 bases spanning the gap. The germline V gene encodes CDR1 GTSNPN and CDR2 SVGIG (reference sequence).

The chain has TRBV6-1 and TRBJ2-5; D uncertain. Germline CDR1 MNHNS, CDR2 SASEGT. V gave up 5 bases and J gave up 5 bases, with 9 bases separating them. The CDR3 sequence is 12 residues long. The CDR3: CASSQERETQYF. The CDR3 DNA sequence: TGTGCCAGCAGTCAAGAGAGGGAGACCCAGTACTTC.

V is TRBV18 and J is TRBJ2-3; tentatively, D is TRBD1 or TRBD2 (5 bases each). V was shortened by 4 bases and J by 0 bases, with 11 bases between the two germline ends. Germline values: CDR1 KGHSH, CDR2 LQKENI. The CDR3 spans 15 residues. CDR3 sequence reads: CASSRGSSSTDTQYF. The CDR3 DNA follows: TGTGCCAGCTCACGGGGGAGTTCTAGCACAGATACGCAGTATTTT.

The chain recombines TRBV30 with TRBJ1-2, with 8 bases fitting TRBD1. The V gene's germline CDR1 is GTSNPN and CDR2 SVGIG (reference sequence). V was pared by 5 bases and J by 8 bases, with 10 bases of the junction left unmatched. The CDR3 runs to 13 residues. The CDR3, as DNA: TGTGCCTGGGGGACAGGCGCATGGGGAGGCTACACCTTC. It codes for CAWGTGAWGGYTF.

The sample holds a few counts of this clone. The chain employs TRBV29-1 and TRBJ2-3; D is undetermined. CDR3 length equals 15 residues. The germline V and J ends were trimmed by 1 base and 4 bases, with 15 bases remaining between them. Germline CDR1 reads SQVTM; CDR2 reads ANQGSEA. Here the CDR3 DNA reads TGCAGCGTTGAAGGTGGGTTTGCTGACGCAGATACGCAGTATTTT. Protein sequence: CSVEGGFADADTQYF.

This clone appeared many times. The CDR3 coding sequence is TGTGCCAGCAGTTACAATGGGATGTCAGCAGATACGCAGTATTTT. Amino acid sequence: CASSYNGMSADTQYF. J is TRBJ2-3 and V is TRBV6-6; D is uncertain. The CDR3 length is 15 residues. The V and J ends lost 2 bases and 4 bases respectively, with 13 bases between them. From germline, CDR1 is MNHNY and CDR2 SVGAGI (reference sequence).

The chain carries TRBV7-2 and TRBJ1-2, with D perhaps TRBD1 (5 bases). Germline-derived CDR1 and CDR2 are SGHTA and FQGNSA. V shed 3 bases and J shed 4 bases, with 15 bases lying between them. The CDR3 loop spans 15 amino acids. The CDR3 sequence is CASSLLVSGGYGYTF. In DNA, the CDR3 is TGTGCCAGCAGCTTGCTGGTATCGGGGGGCTATGGCTACACCTTC.

This clone was counted a few times. Other DNA sequences from this sample encode an identical CDR3 as well. The chain has TRBV9 and TRBJ2-2; TRBD1 matches 7 bases. This CDR3 spans 15 amino acids. The ends lost 0 bases at V and 5 bases at J; junction bases unmatched: 4. Per the germline V gene, CDR1 is SGDLS and CDR2 is YYNGEE. The CDR3 loop is CASSVVSGGTGELFF. The CDR3 DNA reads TGTGCCAGCAGCGTAGTGTCAGGGGGTACCGGGGAGCTGTTTTTT.

The table lists this clone with a few counts. The CDR3 loop is CASSLPSGGPGANVLTF. DNA for the CDR3: TGTGCCAGCAGCTTACCTAGCGGGGGCCCTGGGGCCAACGTCCTGACTTTC. The chain has TRBV7-2 and TRBJ2-6; 10 bases are a match to TRBD2. The CDR3 sequence is 17 residues long. CDR1 SGHTA and CDR2 FQGNSA come from the germline V gene. V shed 2 bases, J shed 2 bases, and the junction held 3 bases outside the gene matches. The entire variable domain, with the rest obtained from reference TRBV7-2 and TRBJ2-6, is as follows: GAGVSQSPSNKVTEKGKDVELRCDPISGHTALYWYRQSLGQGLEFLIYFQGNSAPDKSGLPSDRFSAERTGGSVSTLTIQRTQQEDSAVYLCASSLPSGGPGANVLTFGAGSRLTVL.

A note on this clone: The junction shows a germline mismatch at one end, possibly a read error. This CDR3 reads CSAFTAGKRHF. CDR3 nucleotides: TGCAGTGCTTTCACAGCGGGTAAAAGGCATTTT. The rearrangement joins TRBV20-1 to TRBJ2-3, with D perhaps matching TRBD2 (6 bases). From germline, CDR1 is DFQATT and CDR2 SNEGSKA (reference sequence). CDR3 length equals 11 residues.

This sequence joins TRBV18 and TRBJ2-6, with D perhaps assigned TRBD1 or TRBD2 (5 bases each). Germline CDR1 KGHSH, CDR2 LQKENI. The CDR3 totals 16 residues. Trimming stripped 1 base from V and 0 bases from J, with 7 bases between. The CDR3 DNA follows: TGTGCCAGCTCACCACGGGACGTCTCTGGGGCCAACGTCCTGACTTTC. Protein: CASSPRDVSGANVLTF.

This clone was seen a handful of times. V gene TRBV5-1 combines with J gene TRBJ2-7, with D tentatively TRBD1 (6 bases). V was pared by 0 bases and J by 4 bases, with 17 bases between. Germline V gives CDR1 SGHRS, CDR2 YFSETQ. CDR3 length: 16 amino acids. The CDR3 protein is CASSLVSPTGMYEQYF. In DNA form, the CDR3 reads TGCGCCAGCAGCTTGGTGTCGCCAACAGGGATGTACGAGCAGTACTTC.

This rearrangement joins TRBV29-1 to TRBJ2-7; 7 nucleotides match TRBD2. The V and J ends lost 5 bases and 12 bases, in that order; junction bases with no gene match: 13. The CDR3 sequence is 12 residues long. Per germline, CDR1 SQVTM and CDR2 ANQGSEA. In DNA, the CDR3 is TGCAGCGTTTCGGAGGGAGGGGAAGGGCCGTACTTC. It is translated as CSVSEGGEGPYF.

This clone came up a few times. The rearrangement joins TRBV9 to TRBJ1-1; no firm D call. The ends were cut back, 0 bases at V and 4 bases at J, with 13 bases in the middle. The V gene's germline CDR1 is SGDLS and CDR2 YYNGEE. The CDR3 sequence is 15 residues long. This CDR3 reads CASSVGRSKGTEAFF. CDR3 sequence (DNA): TGTGCCAGCAGCGTAGGAAGATCCAAGGGCACTGAAGCTTTCTTT.

This chain links TRBV5-4 with TRBJ2-3; 11 bases map to TRBD2. There are 15 residues in the CDR3. The V and J ends lost 4 bases and 3 bases, in that order; junction bases with no gene match: 4. Germline CDR1 and CDR2: SGHNT and YYREEE (reference sequence). This CDR3 reads CASSPGLAATDTQYF. CDR3 DNA sequence: TGTGCCAGCAGCCCGGGACTAGCGGCGACAGATACGCAGTATTTT. The variable domain in full, completed from reference TRBV5-4 and TRBJ2-3, reads ETGVTQSPTHLIKTRGQQVTLRCSSQSGHNTVSWYQQALGQGPQFIFQYYREEENGRGNFPPRFSGLQFPNYSSELNVNALELDDSALYLCASSPGLAATDTQYFGPGTRLTVL.

The chain is built from TRBV15 and TRBJ1-3; D is ambiguous. The V and J ends lost 2 bases and 0 bases respectively, with 14 bases between them. The CDR3 spans 17 residues. Germline V CDR1 and CDR2: LNHNV, YYDKDF (reference sequence). CDR3 protein: CATSRLETLASGNTIYF. Written as DNA, the CDR3 is TGTGCCACCAGCAGATTGGAGACACTGGCCTCTGGAAACACCATATATTTT.

This chain links TRBV30 with TRBJ2-7, with D perhaps matching TRBD1 (5 bases). The CDR3 has 18 residues. Between the trimmed V and J ends, which lost 1 base and 1 base, there was a span of 23 bases. Germline V gives CDR1 GTSNPN, CDR2 SVGIG (reference sequence). The CDR3 DNA reads as TGTGCCTGGAGTGCCGTCCTTTCAGGGTCTAACCGATCCTACGAGCAGTACTTC. It specifies CAWSAVLSGSNRSYEQYF.

The J gene is TRBJ2-3, the V gene TRBV7-9, with 9 bases that match TRBD2. Germline assignment: CDR1 SEHNR and CDR2 FQNEAQ (reference sequence). V shed 8 bases, J shed 2 bases, and the junction held 5 bases outside the gene matches. The CDR3 is 14 residues long. CDR3 coding DNA: TGTGCCAGCTCGACTAGCGGTAACACAGATACGCAGTATTTT. Amino acids: CASSTSGNTDTQYF.

This clone was detected a few times. A far larger clone is one nucleotide away, so this likely arose from a read error. The same CDR3 also results from other DNA sequences found in this sample. This chain uses TRBV29-1 with TRBJ2-5; no definite D call. Germline V CDR1 and CDR2: SQVTM, ANQGSEA. The V end lost 4 bases, the J end lost 0 bases, and 3 bases lay between the germline ends. This CDR3 comprises 11 residues. CDR3 coding DNA: TGCAGCGTTGGCTACCAAGAGACCCAGTACTTC. Its protein is CSVGYQETQYF.